This T cell receptor (beta chain) is from a study of siplizumab effects on memory and regulatory T cells. The CDR3 spans 14 residues. The germline V gene has CDR1 MNHEY and CDR2 SMNVEV (reference sequence). V dropped 8 bases and J dropped 10; count of bases not matched to a gene: 11. Roughly 99,000 TCR templates underwent assay in each sample. The method was immunoSEQ multiplex PCR; TCRdb's version includes in-frame clones alone and lacks a portion of them. The sample comprises about 100,000 clones, 91% of which are singletons, and 0.14% to 0.15% rests with the top ten. The chain employs TRBV27 and TRBJ2-1, with 10 bases lining up with TRBD2. The sequence was collected from a human donor in good health. The source material was CD4+ T cells sorted from blood. The CDR3 DNA sequence: TGTGCCAGCCGGGGACTAGCGAGTGGGGACGAGCAGTTCTTC. Its translation is CASRGLASGDEQFF.